The source of this TCR beta chain is a study of cytomegalovirus exposure and HLA in healthy donors. Overall study results and limits: Sequencing likely caused a cluster of highly shared sequence variants.

This clone was seen a single time. Its antigen is undetermined. The CDR3 runs to 13 residues. CDR1 and CDR2 (germline): SGHDN, FVKESK. PCR involved 60 Vbeta and 13 Jbeta primers. Clones were read by immunoSEQ multiplex PCR, and TCRdb kept only the in-frame ones, dropping some. Of about 140,000 clones detected, roughly 80% appear once; the ten largest clones hold more than 3.5%. The genes are TRBV14 and TRBJ2-5, with no clear D. The end of the DNA is better explained by TRBJ2-7, so the J call may be wrong. This TCR was sampled from a woman aged 35 to 49 in good health and CMV-seropositive. Source material: PBMCs. This chain's CDR3 is CASSQGRFYEQYF. The CDR3 nucleotides are TGTGCCAGCAGCCAAGGCCGGTTCTACGAGCAGTACTTC.